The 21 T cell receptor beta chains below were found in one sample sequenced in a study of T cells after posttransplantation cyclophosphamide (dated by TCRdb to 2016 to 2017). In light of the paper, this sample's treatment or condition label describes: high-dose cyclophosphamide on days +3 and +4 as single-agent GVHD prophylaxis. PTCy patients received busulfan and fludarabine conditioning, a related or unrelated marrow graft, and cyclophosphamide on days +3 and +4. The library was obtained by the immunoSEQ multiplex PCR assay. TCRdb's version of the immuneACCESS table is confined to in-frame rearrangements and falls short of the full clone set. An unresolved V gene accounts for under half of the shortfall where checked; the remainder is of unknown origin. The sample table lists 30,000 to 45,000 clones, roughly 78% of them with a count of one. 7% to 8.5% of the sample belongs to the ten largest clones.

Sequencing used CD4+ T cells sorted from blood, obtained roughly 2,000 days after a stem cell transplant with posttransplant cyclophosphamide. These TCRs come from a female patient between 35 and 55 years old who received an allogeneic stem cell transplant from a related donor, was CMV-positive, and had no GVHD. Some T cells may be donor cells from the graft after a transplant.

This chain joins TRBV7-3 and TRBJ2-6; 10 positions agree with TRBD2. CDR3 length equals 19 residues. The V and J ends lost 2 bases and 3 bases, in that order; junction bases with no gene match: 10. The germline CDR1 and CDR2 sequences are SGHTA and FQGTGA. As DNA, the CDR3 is TGTGCCAGCAGCTTACCGCAAGCGGGGGGGCCGGGTGGGGCCAACGTCCTGACTTTC. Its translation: CASSLPQAGGPGGANVLTF.

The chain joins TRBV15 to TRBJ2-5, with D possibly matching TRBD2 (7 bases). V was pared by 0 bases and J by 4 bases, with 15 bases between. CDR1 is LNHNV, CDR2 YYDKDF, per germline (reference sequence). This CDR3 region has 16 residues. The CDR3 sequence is CATSRERGGALETQYF. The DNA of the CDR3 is TGTGCCACCAGCAGAGAACGAGGGGGGGCTTTAGAGACCCAGTACTTC.

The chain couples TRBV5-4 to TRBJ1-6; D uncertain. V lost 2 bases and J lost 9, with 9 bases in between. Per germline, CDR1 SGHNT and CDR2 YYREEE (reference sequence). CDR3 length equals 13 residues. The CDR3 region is CASSFDEGSPLHF. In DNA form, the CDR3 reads TGTGCCAGCAGCTTCGATGAGGGTTCACCCCTCCACTTT.

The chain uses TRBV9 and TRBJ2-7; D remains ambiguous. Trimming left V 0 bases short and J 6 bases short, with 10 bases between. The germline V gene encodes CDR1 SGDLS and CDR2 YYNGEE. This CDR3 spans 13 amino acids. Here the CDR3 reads CASSVAANGEQYF. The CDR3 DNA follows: TGTGCCAGCAGCGTAGCTGCTAATGGCGAGCAGTACTTC.

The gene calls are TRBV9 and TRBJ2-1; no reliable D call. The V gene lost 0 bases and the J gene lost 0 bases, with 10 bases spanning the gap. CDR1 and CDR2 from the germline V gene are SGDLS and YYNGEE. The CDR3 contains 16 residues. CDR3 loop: CASSVATGASYNEQFF. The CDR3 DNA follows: TGTGCCAGCAGCGTAGCTACGGGTGCCTCCTACAATGAGCAGTTCTTC.

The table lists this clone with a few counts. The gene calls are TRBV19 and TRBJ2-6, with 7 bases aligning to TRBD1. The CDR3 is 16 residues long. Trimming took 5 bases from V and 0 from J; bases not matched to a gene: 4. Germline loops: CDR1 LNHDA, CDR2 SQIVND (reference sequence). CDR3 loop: CASSFHRGSGANVLTF. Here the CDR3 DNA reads TGTGCCAGTAGTTTTCACAGGGGCTCTGGGGCCAACGTCCTGACTTTC.

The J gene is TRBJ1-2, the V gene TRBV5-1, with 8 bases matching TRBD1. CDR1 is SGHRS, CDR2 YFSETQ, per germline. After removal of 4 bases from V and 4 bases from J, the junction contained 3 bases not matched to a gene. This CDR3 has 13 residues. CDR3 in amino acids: CASSPQGAYGYTF. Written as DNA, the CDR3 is TGCGCCAGCAGCCCGCAGGGGGCCTATGGCTACACCTTC.

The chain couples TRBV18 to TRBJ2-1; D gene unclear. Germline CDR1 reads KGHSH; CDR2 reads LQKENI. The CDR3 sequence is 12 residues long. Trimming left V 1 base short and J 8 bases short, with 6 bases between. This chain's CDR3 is CASSPRRDEQFF. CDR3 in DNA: TGTGCCAGCTCACCACGTCGTGATGAGCAGTTCTTC.

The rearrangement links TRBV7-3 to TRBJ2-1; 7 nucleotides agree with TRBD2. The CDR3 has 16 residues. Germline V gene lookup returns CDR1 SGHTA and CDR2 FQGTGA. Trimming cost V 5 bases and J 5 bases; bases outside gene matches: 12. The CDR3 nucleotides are TGTGCCAGCAGCCAACTCCGACTAGCCACGAACAATGAGCAGTTCTTC. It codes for CASSQLRLATNNEQFF.

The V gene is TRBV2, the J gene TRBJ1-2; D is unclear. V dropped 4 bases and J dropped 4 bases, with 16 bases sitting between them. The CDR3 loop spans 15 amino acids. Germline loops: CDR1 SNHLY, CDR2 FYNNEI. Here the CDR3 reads CASSGERWSGYGYTF. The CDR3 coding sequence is TGTGCCAGCAGTGGCGAGCGATGGAGTGGCTATGGCTACACCTTC.

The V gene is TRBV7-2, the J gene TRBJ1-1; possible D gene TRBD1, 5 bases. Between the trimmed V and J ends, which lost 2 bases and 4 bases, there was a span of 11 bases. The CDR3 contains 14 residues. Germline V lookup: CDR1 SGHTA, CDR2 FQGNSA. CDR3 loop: CASSLLTGGTEAFF. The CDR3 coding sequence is TGTGCCAGCAGCTTACTTACAGGCGGCACTGAAGCTTTCTTT.

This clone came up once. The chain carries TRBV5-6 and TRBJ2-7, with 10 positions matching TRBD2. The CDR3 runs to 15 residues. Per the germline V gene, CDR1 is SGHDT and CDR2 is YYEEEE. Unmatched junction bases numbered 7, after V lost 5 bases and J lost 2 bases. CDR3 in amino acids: CASREAGGSPYEQYF. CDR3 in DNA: TGTGCCAGCAGAGAAGCGGGGGGGTCCCCCTACGAGCAGTACTTC. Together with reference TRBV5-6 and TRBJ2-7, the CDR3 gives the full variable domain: DAGVTQSPTHLIKTRGQQVTLRCSPKSGHDTVSWYQQALGQGPQFIFQYYEEEERQRGNFPDRFSGHQFPNYSSELNVNALLLGDSALYLCASREAGGSPYEQYFGPGTRLTVT.

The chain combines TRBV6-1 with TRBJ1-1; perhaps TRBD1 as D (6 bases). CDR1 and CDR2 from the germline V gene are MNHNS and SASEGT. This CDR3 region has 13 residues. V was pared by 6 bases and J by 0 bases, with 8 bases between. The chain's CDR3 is CASSDRMNTEAFF. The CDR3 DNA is TGTGCCAGCAGCGACAGGATGAACACTGAAGCTTTCTTT.

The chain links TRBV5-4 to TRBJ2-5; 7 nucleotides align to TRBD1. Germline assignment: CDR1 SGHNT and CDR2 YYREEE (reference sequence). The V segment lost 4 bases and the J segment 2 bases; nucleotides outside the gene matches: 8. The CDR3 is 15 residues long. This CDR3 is CASSPGDSHQETQYF. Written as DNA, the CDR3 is TGTGCCAGCAGCCCCGGGGACAGTCATCAAGAGACCCAGTACTTC.

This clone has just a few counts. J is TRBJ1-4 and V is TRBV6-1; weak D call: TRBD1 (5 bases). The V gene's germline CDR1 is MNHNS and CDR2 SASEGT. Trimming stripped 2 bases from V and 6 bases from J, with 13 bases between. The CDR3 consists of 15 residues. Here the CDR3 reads CASSEYGRVDEKLFF. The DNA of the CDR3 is TGTGCCAGCAGTGAATACGGCAGGGTTGATGAAAAACTGTTTTTT.

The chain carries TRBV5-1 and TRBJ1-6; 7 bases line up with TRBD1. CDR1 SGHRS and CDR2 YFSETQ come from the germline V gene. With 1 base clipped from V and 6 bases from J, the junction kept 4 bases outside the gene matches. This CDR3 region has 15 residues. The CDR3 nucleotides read TGCGCCAGCAGCTTGACAGGGGAAATTAATTCACCCCTCCACTTT. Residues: CASSLTGEINSPLHF.

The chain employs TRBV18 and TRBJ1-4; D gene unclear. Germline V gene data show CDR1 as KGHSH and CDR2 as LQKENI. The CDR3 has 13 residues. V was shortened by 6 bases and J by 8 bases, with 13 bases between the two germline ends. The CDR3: CASSRGRQEKLFF. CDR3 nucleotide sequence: TGTGCCAGCTCCCGTGGGAGGCAAGAAAAACTGTTTTTT.

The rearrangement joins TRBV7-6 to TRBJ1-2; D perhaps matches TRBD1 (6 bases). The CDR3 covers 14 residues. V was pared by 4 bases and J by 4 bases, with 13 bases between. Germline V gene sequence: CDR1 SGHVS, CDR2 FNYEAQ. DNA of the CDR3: TGTGCCAGCAGCTCCCAAAGGGGGACCTATGGCTACACCTTC. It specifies CASSSQRGTYGYTF.

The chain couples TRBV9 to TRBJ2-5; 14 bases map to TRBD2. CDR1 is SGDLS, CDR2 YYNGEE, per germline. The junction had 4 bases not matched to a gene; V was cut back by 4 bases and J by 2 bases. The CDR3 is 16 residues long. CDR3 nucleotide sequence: TGTGCCAGCAGCCTTGGACTAGCGGGGGGACAAGAGACCCAGTACTTC. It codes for CASSLGLAGGQETQYF.

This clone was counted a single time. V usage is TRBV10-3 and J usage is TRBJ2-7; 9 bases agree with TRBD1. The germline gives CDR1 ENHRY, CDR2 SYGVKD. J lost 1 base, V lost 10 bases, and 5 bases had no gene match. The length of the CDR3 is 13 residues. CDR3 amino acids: CATKTGGSYEQYF. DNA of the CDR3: TGTGCCACTAAGACAGGGGGATCCTACGAGCAGTACTTC.

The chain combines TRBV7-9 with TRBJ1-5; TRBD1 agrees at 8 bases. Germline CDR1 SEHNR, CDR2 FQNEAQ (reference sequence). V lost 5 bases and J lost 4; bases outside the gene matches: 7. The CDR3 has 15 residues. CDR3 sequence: CASSPLRTGNQPQHF. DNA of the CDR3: TGTGCCAGCAGCCCTCTCCGGACAGGGAATCAGCCCCAGCATTTT.